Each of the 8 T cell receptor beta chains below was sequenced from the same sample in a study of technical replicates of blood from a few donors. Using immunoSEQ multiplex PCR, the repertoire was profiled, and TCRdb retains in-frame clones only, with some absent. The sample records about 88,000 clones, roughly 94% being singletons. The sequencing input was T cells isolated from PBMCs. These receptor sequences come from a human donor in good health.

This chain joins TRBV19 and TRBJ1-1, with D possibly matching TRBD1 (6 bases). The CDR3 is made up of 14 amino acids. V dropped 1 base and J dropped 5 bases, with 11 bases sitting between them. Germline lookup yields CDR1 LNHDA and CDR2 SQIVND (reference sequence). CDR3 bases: TGTGCCAGTAGTATAGCAGGGCAGGGGACTGAAGCTTTCTTT. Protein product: CASSIAGQGTEAFF.

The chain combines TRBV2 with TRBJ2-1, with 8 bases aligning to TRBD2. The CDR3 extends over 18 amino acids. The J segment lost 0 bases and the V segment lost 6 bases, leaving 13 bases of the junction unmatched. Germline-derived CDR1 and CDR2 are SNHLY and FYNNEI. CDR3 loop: CASSLHSSGWSSYNEQFF. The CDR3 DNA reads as TGTGCCAGCAGCCTTCACTCTAGCGGGTGGAGCTCCTACAATGAGCAGTTCTTC.

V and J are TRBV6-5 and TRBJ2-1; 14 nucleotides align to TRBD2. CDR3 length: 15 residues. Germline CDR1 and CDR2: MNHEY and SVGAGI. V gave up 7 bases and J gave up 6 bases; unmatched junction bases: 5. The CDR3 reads CASTRLAGGSNEQFF. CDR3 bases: TGTGCCAGCACCAGACTAGCGGGAGGGTCCAATGAGCAGTTCTTC.

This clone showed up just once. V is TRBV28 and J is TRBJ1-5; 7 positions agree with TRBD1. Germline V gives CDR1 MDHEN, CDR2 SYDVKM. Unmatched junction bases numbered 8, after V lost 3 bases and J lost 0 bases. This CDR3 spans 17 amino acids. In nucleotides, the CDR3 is TGTGCCAGCAGTTTTAGGGGACAGCCGTATAGCAATCAGCCCCAGCATTTT. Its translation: CASSFRGQPYSNQPQHF.

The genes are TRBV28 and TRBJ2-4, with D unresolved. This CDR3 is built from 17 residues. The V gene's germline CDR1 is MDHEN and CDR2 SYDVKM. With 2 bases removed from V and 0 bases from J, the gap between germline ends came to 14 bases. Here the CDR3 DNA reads TGTGCCAGCAGTTTAGGTTTGGGCCCTATAGCCAAAAACATTCAGTACTTC. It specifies CASSLGLGPIAKNIQYF.

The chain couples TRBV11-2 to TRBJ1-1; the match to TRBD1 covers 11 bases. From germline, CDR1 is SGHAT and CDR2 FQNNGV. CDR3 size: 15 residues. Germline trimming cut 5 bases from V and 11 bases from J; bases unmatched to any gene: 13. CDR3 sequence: CASSPVVDRGRAAFF. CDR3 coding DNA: TGTGCCAGCAGCCCAGTGGTGGACAGGGGGCGCGCTGCTTTCTTT. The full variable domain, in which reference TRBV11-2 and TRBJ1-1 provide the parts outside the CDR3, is EAGVAQSPRYKIIEKRQSVAFWCNPISGHATLYWYQQILGQGPKLLIQFQNNGVVDDSQLPKDRFSAERLKGVDSTLKIQPAKLEDSAVYLCASSPVVDRGRAAFFGQGTRLTVV.

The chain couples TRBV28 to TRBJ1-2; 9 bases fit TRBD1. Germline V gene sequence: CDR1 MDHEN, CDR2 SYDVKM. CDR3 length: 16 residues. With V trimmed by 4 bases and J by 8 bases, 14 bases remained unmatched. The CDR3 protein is CASSSITGTGTRGYTF. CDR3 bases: TGTGCCAGCAGTTCTATCACCGGGACAGGGACTAGGGGCTACACCTTC.

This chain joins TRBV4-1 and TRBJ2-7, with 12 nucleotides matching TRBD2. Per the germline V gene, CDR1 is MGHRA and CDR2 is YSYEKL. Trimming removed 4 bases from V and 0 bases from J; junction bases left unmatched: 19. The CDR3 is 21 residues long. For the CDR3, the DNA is TGCGCCAGCAGCCCCATTTTCTATACTAGCGGGGGGACGAGGAGCTCCTACGAGCAGTACTTC. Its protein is CASSPIFYTSGGTRSSYEQYF.